This passage covers 22 T cell receptor beta chains from one sample sequenced in a study of blood T cell repertoires in COVID-19. Profiled with immunoSEQ multiplex PCR; TCRdb holds only in-frame clones, not every one. The sample includes about 100,000 clones, around 91% of them seen just once. Specimen: peripheral blood. The receptors were gathered from a woman aged 80 or over with acute or convalescent COVID-19.

The chain carries TRBV19 and TRBJ2-7; no firm D call. Germline V gene lookup returns CDR1 LNHDA and CDR2 SQIVND (reference sequence). V lost 4 bases, J lost 6 bases, and 13 bases lay in between. This CDR3 contains 13 residues. CDR3 protein: CASSTHLESEQYF. Written as DNA, the CDR3 is TGTGCCAGTAGTACCCATTTGGAGTCCGAGCAGTACTTC.

The chain links TRBV10-2 to TRBJ1-5, with 9 bases identical to TRBD1. V lost 2 bases, J lost 3 bases, and 8 bases stayed unmatched. The CDR3 is 17 amino acids. Germline-derived CDR1 and CDR2 are WSHSY and SAAADI. The CDR3 is CASSETYGTGINQPQHF. The CDR3 DNA follows: TGCGCCAGCAGTGAGACATACGGGACAGGGATCAATCAGCCCCAGCATTTT.

This chain joins TRBV6-6 and TRBJ2-7, with 8 bases lining up with TRBD1. CDR1 is MNHNY and CDR2 is SVGAGI in the germline V gene (reference sequence). CDR3 size: 13 residues. V lost 9 bases and J lost 3; bases outside the gene matches: 7. In nucleotides, the CDR3 is TGTGCCAGTTGGGGACAGGAGTACTACGAGCAGTACTTC. Translating gives CASWGQEYYEQYF.

V is TRBV2 and J is TRBJ1-2, with D possibly matching TRBD1 (6 bases). CDR3 length: 14 amino acids. CDR1 and CDR2 (germline): SNHLY, FYNNEI. Trimming pared 4 bases from V and 8 bases from J, leaving 17 bases between. As DNA, the CDR3 is TGTGCCAGCAGTGGCAGGGGCGCGTCTCTCGGCTACACCTTC. Translated, it gives CASSGRGASLGYTF. The full variable domain, in which reference TRBV2 and TRBJ1-2 provide the parts outside the CDR3, is EPEVTQTPSHQVTQMGQEVILRCVPISNHLYFYWYRQILGQKVEFLVSFYNNEISEKSEIFDDQFSVERPDGSNFTLKIRSTKLEDSAMYFCASSGRGASLGYTFGSGTRLTVV.

This chain joins TRBV21-1 and TRBJ2-1; the table's D call TRBD2 went unverified against the DNA. TRBV21-1 is shown as a pseudogene. The CDR3 consists of 17 residues. The CDR3, as DNA: TGTGCCAGCAGCAAAGCGTCTCCCCGGGGTTCGTACAATGAGCAGTTCTTC. This encodes CASSKASPRGSYNEQFF.

The chain combines TRBV7-3 with TRBJ2-7, with 7 nucleotides matching TRBD1. CDR3 size: 14 residues. Germline CDR1 SGHTA, CDR2 FQGTGA. Germline trimming cut 3 bases from V and 5 bases from J; bases unmatched to any gene: 7. The CDR3 DNA follows: TGTGCCAGCAGCTTCGCAGGGGGTGATGACGAGCAGTACTTC. Translating it yields CASSFAGGDDEQYF.

The genes are TRBV19 and TRBJ2-7; D uncertain. Germline CDR1 is LNHDA and CDR2 is SQIVND (reference sequence). There are 13 residues in the CDR3. V lost 4 bases to trimming and J lost 4 bases, with 11 bases between them. The CDR3 loop is CASSRAYLYEQYF. The CDR3 bases are TGTGCCAGTAGTAGAGCCTACCTGTACGAGCAGTACTTC. The entire variable domain, with the rest obtained from reference TRBV19 and TRBJ2-7, is as follows: DGGITQSPKYLFRKEGQNVTLSCEQNLNHDAMYWYRQDPGQGLRLIYYSQIVNDFQKGDIAEGYSVSREKKESFPLTVTSAQKNPTAFYLCASSRAYLYEQYFGPGTRLTVT.

The chain combines TRBV28 with TRBJ2-7, with 7 bases that match TRBD1. Trimming at V came to 3 bases and at J to 10 bases, leaving 12 bases not matched to a gene. The CDR3 is made up of 14 amino acids. Germline CDR1 MDHEN, CDR2 SYDVKM. CDR3 coding DNA: TGTGCCAGCAGTTTCCCGACAGGGTCATACGCTCAGTACTTC. It specifies CASSFPTGSYAQYF.

This clone was seen once. This chain links TRBV6-5 with TRBJ2-7; 9 bases fit TRBD2. Trimming took 5 bases from V and 7 from J; bases not matched to a gene: 12. The CDR3 totals 15 residues. Germline CDR1 and CDR2: MNHEY and SVGAGI. CDR3 sequence reads: CASSQLAGSVKEQYF. As DNA, the CDR3 is TGTGCCAGCAGTCAGCTAGCGGGGTCGGTGAAAGAGCAGTACTTC.

This sequence joins TRBV10-3 and TRBJ2-3; D is uncertain. Germline loops: CDR1 ENHRY, CDR2 SYGVKD. This CDR3 is 14 amino acids long. Trimming took 0 bases from V and 5 from J, leaving 9 bases between them. In DNA, the CDR3 is TGTGCCATCAGTGAGTCGGCTGGTGGAGATACGCAGTATTTT. Amino acids: CAISESAGGDTQYF.

The J gene is TRBJ1-4, the V gene TRBV28, with 9 bases that match TRBD1. Trimming took 2 bases from V and 5 from J; bases not matched to a gene: 9. The CDR3 covers 17 residues. The germline CDR1 and CDR2 sequences are MDHEN and SYDVKM. This CDR3 reads CASSLLLPGQGNEKLFF. The CDR3 DNA sequence: TGTGCCAGCAGTTTACTCCTCCCGGGACAGGGAAATGAAAAACTGTTTTTT.

This chain links TRBV7-2 with TRBJ2-5, with D perhaps matching TRBD2 (6 bases). The CDR3 totals 16 residues. Germline V CDR1 and CDR2: SGHTA, FQGNSA. V was trimmed by 3 bases and J by 5 bases, leaving 19 bases between them. This CDR3 is CASSFSSGLSLETQYF. In nucleotides, the CDR3 is TGTGCCAGCAGCTTTAGTAGCGGACTTTCGTTGGAGACCCAGTACTTC.

V and J are TRBV20-1 and TRBJ2-1; a possible D gene is TRBD1 (5 bases). CDR3 length: 11 residues. Trimming removed 6 bases from V and 9 bases from J, with 12 bases in between. CDR1 is DFQATT and CDR2 is SNEGSKA in the germline V gene (reference sequence). The CDR3 protein is CSASIRGEQFF. DNA for the CDR3: TGCAGTGCCTCAATTAGGGGTGAGCAGTTCTTC.

The gene calls are TRBV30 and TRBJ2-3, with 12 bases matching TRBD2. CDR1 and CDR2 from the germline V gene are GTSNPN and SVGIG (reference sequence). This CDR3 is 16 amino acids long. Trimming at V came to 4 bases and at J to 1 base, leaving 6 bases not matched to a gene. CDR3 sequence reads: CAWMDLAGGRTDTQYF. The CDR3 DNA follows: TGTGCCTGGATGGATCTAGCGGGGGGGCGCACAGATACGCAGTATTTT.

The V call is TRBV5-1, the J call TRBJ2-7; possibly TRBD1 for D (5 bases). The CDR3 runs to 16 residues. Germline lookup yields CDR1 SGHRS and CDR2 YFSETQ. Trimming shortened V by 4 bases and J by 0 bases, and 17 bases separated the two germline ends. The CDR3 coding sequence is TGCGCCAGCAGCCCGGACAAGGGATTGAGCTCCTACGAGCAGTACTTC. This encodes CASSPDKGLSSYEQYF.

The CDR3 DNA sequence: TGTGCCAGCAGCTTAGGCCTGGCAGGCCAGCAAGAGACCCAGTACTTC. It specifies CASSLGLAGQQETQYF. This chain uses TRBV7-9 with TRBJ2-5; D call uncertain. Germline V gives CDR1 SEHNR, CDR2 FQNEAQ (reference sequence). V shed 1 base and J shed 2 bases, with 14 bases lying between them. This CDR3 spans 16 amino acids. Together with reference TRBV7-9 and TRBJ2-5, the CDR3 gives the full variable domain: DTGVSQNPRHKITKRGQNVTFRCDPISEHNRLYWYRQTLGQGPEFLTYFQNEAQLEKSRLLSDRFSAERPKGSFSTLEIQRTEQGDSAMYLCASSLGLAGQQETQYFGPGTRLLVL.

This chain joins TRBV6-6 and TRBJ1-4; D gene ambiguous. V gave up 2 bases and J gave up 7 bases, with 8 bases separating them. CDR1 and CDR2 from the germline V gene are MNHNY and SVGAGI (reference sequence). This CDR3 comprises 13 residues. The CDR3 region is CASSYPLGEKLFF. In nucleotides, the CDR3 is TGTGCCAGCAGTTACCCCCTCGGTGAAAAACTGTTTTTT.

This rearrangement joins TRBV12-5 to TRBJ1-3, with TRBD1 matching over 8 bases. The CDR3 spans 16 residues. Germline V lookup: CDR1 LGHNT, CDR2 FRNRAP. Germline trimming cut 1 base from V and 0 bases from J; bases unmatched to any gene: 2. The CDR3 sequence is CASGLGTGSSGNTIYF. In DNA, the CDR3 is TGTGCTAGTGGTTTGGGGACAGGGAGCTCTGGAAACACCATATATTTT. The entire variable domain, with the rest obtained from reference TRBV12-5 and TRBJ1-3, is as follows: DARVTQTPRHKVTEMGQEVTMRCQPILGHNTVFWYRQTMMQGLELLAYFRNRAPLDDSGMPKDRFSAEMPDATLATLKIQPSEPRDSAVYFCASGLGTGSSGNTIYFGEGSWLTVV.

The chain employs TRBV29-1 and TRBJ1-5; 8 positions match TRBD1. The germline V gene has CDR1 SQVTM and CDR2 ANQGSEA. The CDR3 has 13 residues. V lost 6 bases, J lost 6 bases, and 7 bases stayed unmatched. The CDR3 loop is CSVQGAVSQPQHF. Here the CDR3 DNA reads TGCAGCGTCCAGGGGGCCGTAAGTCAGCCCCAGCATTTT.

V is TRBV7-2 and J is TRBJ2-1; D not certain. The CDR3 has 16 amino acids. V was trimmed by 1 base and J by 4 bases, leaving 14 bases between them. CDR1 and CDR2 from the germline V gene are SGHTA and FQGNSA. CDR3 in amino acids: CASSLGSRPNYNEQFF. The CDR3 bases are TGTGCCAGCAGCTTAGGCTCTAGACCCAATTACAATGAGCAGTTCTTC.

This clone is a singleton in its sample. CDR3 coding DNA: TGTGCCAGCAGCTTAGGATCAGGGTACACTGAAGCTTTCTTT. Its protein product is CASSLGSGYTEAFF. The chain couples TRBV11-3 to TRBJ1-1, with D perhaps TRBD1 (5 bases). The CDR3 contains 14 residues. V lost 1 base and J lost 3, with 9 bases in between. Per germline, CDR1 SGHNT and CDR2 YENEEA.

The chain recombines TRBV28 with TRBJ1-1, with 7 bases fitting TRBD1. Germline lookup yields CDR1 MDHEN and CDR2 SYDVKM. The CDR3 runs 13 residues. J gave up 1 base and V 4 bases, and 0 bases lay outside the gene matches. CDR3 loop: CASSWTGNTEAFF. The CDR3 coding sequence is TGTGCCAGCAGTTGGACAGGGAACACTGAAGCTTTCTTT. The full variable domain, completed using reference TRBV28 and TRBJ1-1, is DVKVTQSSRYLVKRTGEKVFLECVQDMDHENMFWYRQDPGLGLRLIYFSYDVKMKEKGDIPEGYSVSREKKERFSLILESASTNQTSMYLCASSWTGNTEAFFGQGTRLTVV.